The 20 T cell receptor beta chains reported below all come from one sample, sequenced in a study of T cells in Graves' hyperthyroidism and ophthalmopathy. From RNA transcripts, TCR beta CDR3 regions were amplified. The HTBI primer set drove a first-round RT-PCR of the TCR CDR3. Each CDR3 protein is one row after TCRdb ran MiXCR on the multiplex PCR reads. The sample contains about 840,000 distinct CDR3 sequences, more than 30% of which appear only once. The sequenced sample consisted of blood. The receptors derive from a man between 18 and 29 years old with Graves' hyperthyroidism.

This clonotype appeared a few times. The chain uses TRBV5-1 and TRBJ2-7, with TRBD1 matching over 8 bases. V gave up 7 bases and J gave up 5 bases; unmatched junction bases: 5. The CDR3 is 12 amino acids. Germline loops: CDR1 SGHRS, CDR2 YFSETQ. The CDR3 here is CASGQGQHEQYF. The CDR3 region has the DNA TGCGCCAGCGGACAGGGCCAACACGAGCAGTACTTC.

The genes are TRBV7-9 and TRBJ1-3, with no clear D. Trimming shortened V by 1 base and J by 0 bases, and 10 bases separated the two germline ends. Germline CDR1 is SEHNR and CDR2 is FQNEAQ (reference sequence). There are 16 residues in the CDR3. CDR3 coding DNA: TGTGCCAGCAGCTTAGGGCAGAGGGTCTCTGGAAACACCATATATTTT. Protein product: CASSLGQRVSGNTIYF.

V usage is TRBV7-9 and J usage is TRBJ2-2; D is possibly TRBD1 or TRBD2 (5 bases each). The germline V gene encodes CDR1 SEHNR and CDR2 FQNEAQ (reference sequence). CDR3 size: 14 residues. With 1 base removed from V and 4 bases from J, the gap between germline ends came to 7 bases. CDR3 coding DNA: TGTGCCAGCAGCTTAGAAGGGACCACCGGGGAGCTGTTTTTT. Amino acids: CASSLEGTTGELFF.

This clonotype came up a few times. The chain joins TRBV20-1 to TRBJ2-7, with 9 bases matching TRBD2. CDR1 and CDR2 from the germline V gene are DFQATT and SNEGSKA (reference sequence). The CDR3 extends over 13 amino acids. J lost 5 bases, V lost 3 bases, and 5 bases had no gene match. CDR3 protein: CSARARGGNEQYF. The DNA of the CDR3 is TGCAGTGCTAGGGCGCGGGGGGGGAACGAGCAGTACTTC.

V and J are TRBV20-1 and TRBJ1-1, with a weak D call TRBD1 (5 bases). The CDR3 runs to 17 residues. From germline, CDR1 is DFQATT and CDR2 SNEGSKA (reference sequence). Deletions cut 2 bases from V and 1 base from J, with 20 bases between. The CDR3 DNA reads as TGCAGTGCTAGACACCACTTGGGGGGGTCAGCGAACACTGAAGCTTTCTTT. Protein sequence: CSARHHLGGSANTEAFF.

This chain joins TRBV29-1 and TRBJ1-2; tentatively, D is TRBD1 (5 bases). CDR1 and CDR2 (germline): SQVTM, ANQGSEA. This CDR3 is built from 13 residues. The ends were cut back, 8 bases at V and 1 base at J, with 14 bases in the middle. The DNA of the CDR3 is TGCAGCTTGGGGGTTGACATTAACTATGGCTACACCTTC. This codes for CSLGVDINYGYTF.

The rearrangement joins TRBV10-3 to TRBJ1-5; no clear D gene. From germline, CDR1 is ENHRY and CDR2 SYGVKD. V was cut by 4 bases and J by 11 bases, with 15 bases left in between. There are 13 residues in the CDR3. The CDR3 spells CAISGAGVETQHF. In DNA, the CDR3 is TGTGCCATCAGTGGTGCTGGGGTAGAGACCCAGCATTTT.

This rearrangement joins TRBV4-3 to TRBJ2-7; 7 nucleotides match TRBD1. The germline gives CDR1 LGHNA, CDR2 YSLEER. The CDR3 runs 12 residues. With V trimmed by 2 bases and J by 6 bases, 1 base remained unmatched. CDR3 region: CASSQTGAEQYF. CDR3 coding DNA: TGCGCCAGCAGCCAAACAGGGGCCGAGCAGTACTTC.

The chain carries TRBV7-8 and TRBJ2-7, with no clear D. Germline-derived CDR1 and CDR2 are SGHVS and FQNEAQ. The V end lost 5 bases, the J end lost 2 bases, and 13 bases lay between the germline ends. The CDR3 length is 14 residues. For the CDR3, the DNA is TGTGCCAGCAGCCAAGAATTAGCACCCTACGAGCAGTACTTC. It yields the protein CASSQELAPYEQYF.

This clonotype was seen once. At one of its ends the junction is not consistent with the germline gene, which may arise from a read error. Written as DNA, the CDR3 is TGTGCTAGCAGGGTCAACTCTGGAAACACCATATATTTT. It is translated as CASRVNSGNTIYF. The rearrangement uses TRBV7-2 and TRBJ1-3, with D possibly TRBD1 on 5 matching bases. CDR3 size: 13 residues. Germline V gene lookup returns CDR1 SGHTA and CDR2 FQGNSA.

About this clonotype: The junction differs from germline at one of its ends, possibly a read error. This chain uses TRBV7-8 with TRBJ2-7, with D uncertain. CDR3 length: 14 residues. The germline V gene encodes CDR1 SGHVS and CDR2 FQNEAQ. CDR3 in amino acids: CASSQELYSYEQYF. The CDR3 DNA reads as TGCGCCAGCAGCCAAGAACTGTACTCCTACGAGCAGTACTTC.

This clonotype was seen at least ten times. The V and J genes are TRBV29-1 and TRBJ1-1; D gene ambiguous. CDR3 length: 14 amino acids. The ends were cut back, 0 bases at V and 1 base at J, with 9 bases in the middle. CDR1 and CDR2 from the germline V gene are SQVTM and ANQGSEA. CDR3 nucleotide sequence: TGCAGCGTTGAAGATGGAGGGAGGAACACTGAAGCTTTCTTT. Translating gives CSVEDGGRNTEAFF.

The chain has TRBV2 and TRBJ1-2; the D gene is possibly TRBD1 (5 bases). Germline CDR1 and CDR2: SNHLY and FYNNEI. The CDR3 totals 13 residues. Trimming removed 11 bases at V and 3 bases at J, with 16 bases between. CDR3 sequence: CAGAQGTHYGYTF. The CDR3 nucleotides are TGTGCCGGGGCCCAGGGAACCCACTATGGCTACACCTTC. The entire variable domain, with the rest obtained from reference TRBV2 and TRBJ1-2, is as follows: EPEVTQTPSHQVTQMGQEVILRCVPISNHLYFYWYRQILGQKVEFLVSFYNNEISEKSEIFDDQFSVERPDGSNFTLKIRSTKLEDSAMYFCAGAQGTHYGYTFGSGTRLTVV.

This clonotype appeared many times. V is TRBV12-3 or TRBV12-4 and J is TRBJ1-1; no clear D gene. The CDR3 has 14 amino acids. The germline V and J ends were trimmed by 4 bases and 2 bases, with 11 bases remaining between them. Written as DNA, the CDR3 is TGTGCCAGCAGTTCCCCCGACCGAAACACTGAAGCTTTCTTT. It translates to CASSSPDRNTEAFF.

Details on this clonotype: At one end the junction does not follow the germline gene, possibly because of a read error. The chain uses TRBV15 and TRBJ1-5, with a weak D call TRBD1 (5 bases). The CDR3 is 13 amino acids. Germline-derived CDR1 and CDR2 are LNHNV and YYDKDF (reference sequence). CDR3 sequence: CATRGASNQPRHF. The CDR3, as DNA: TGTGCCACCAGAGGGGCTAGCAATCAGCCCCGGCATTTT.

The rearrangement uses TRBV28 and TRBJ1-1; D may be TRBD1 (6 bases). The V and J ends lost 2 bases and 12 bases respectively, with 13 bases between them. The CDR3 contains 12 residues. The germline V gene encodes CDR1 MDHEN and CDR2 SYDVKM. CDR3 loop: CASSLGGRVTFF. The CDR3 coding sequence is TGTGCCAGCAGTTTAGGGGGCAGGGTTACTTTCTTT.

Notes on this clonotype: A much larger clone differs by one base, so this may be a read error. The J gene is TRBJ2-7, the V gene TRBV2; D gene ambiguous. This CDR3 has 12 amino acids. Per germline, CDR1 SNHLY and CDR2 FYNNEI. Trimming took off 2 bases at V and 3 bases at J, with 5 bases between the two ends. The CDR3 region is CASSEMSYEQYF. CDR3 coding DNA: TGTGCCAGCAGTGAAATGAGCTACGAGCAGTACTTC.

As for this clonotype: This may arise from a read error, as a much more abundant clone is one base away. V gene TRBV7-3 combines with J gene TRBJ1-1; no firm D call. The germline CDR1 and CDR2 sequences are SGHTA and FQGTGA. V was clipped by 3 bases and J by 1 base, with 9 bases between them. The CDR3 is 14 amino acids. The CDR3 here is CASSFLERNTEAFF. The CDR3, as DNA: TGTGCCAGCAGCTTCTTGGAGAGGAACACTGAAGCTTTCTTT. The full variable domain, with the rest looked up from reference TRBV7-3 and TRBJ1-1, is GAGVSQTPSNKVTEKGKYVELRCDPISGHTALYWYRQSLGQGPEFLIYFQGTGAADDSGLPNDRFFAVRPEGSVSTLKIQRTERGDSAVYLCASSFLERNTEAFFGQGTRLTVV.

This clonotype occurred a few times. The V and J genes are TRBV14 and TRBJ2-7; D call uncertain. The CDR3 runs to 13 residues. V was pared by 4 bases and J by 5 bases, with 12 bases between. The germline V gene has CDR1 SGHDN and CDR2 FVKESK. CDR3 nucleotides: TGTGCCAGCAGCCTGGAACAGCCTGACGAGCAGTACTTC. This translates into CASSLEQPDEQYF.

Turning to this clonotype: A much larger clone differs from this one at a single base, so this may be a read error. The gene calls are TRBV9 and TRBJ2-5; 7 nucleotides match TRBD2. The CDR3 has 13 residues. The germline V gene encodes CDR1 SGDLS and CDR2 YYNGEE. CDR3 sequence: CASSGDYQGTQYF. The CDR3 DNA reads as TGTGCCAGCAGCGGGGACTATCAAGGGACCCAGTACTTC.